Following are 25 T cell receptor beta chains from one sample sequenced in a study of tumor and adjacent non-tumor tissue in lung cancer. TCRbeta libraries were built with three rounds of nested PCR, modified from ARM-PCR. Using its own MiXCR run on the multiplex PCR reads, TCRdb lists one record per CDR3 protein. The table records under 75,000 distinct CDR3 sequences, around 70% of them present only once. No cell sorting was done before RNA was extracted from the tissue. More than 3 cm separated this lung sample from the edge of the tumor. Sequencing was done on a sample of distant non-tumor lung tissue. Receptor source: a woman aged 50 to 60 with non-small cell lung cancer.

Concerning this clonotype: One end of the junction fails to match germline, which may point to a read error. The chain has TRBV11-2 and TRBJ2-1; the D is unclear. Looked up from germline, CDR1 is SGHAT and CDR2 is FQNNGV. CDR3 length: 13 residues. DNA of the CDR3: TGTTCCAGCAGCCTAAACACCAACAATGAGCAGTTCTTC. Encoded protein: CSSSLNTNNEQFF.

The CDR3: CASSEIPLQDTEAFF. For the CDR3, the DNA is TGTGCCAGCAGCGAGATCCCCTTGCAGGACACTGAAGCTTTCTTT. The gene calls are TRBV7-9 and TRBJ1-1; D is undetermined. Germline assignment: CDR1 SEHNR and CDR2 FQNEAQ (reference sequence). The CDR3 is 15 residues long. V dropped 5 bases and J dropped 3 bases, with 16 bases sitting between them.

Only a few counts were recorded for this clonotype. V is TRBV7-9 and J is TRBJ2-7; a possible D gene is TRBD1 (6 bases). Trimming took off 3 bases at V and 1 base at J, with 7 bases between the two ends. From germline, CDR1 is SEHNR and CDR2 FQNEAQ (reference sequence). This CDR3 comprises 13 residues. The CDR3, as DNA: TGTGCCAGCAGCTTGGACAGATCCTACGAGCAGTACTTC. It specifies CASSLDRSYEQYF.

The chain is built from TRBV20-1 and TRBJ2-1; D gene unclear. V was cut by 8 bases and J by 13 bases, with 18 bases left in between. Germline V lookup: CDR1 DFQATT, CDR2 SNEGSKA (reference sequence). The CDR3 spans 11 residues. The CDR3 spells CSTKVGWEQFF. The CDR3 DNA is TGCAGTACTAAAGTGGGCTGGGAACAGTTCTTC.

A note on this clonotype: Relative to the germline gene, one junction end is altered; a read error may explain this. This chain links TRBV11-2 with TRBJ2-7; no definite D call. Germline CDR1 SGHAT, CDR2 FQNNGV. This CDR3 region has 15 residues. The CDR3 sequence: CANSSGTVRTYEQYF. In DNA form, the CDR3 reads TGTGCCAACAGCTCGGGCACAGTCCGGACCTACGAGCAGTACTTC. Filled out from reference TRBV11-2 and TRBJ2-7, the complete variable domain reads EAGVAQSPRYKIIEKRQSVAFWCNPISGHATLYWYQQILGQGPKLLIQFQNNGVVDDSQLPKDRFSAERLKGVDSTLKIQPAKLEDSAVYLCANSSGTVRTYEQYFGPGTRLTVT.

To note about this clonotype: An end of the junction does not agree with germline; a read error may underlie this. The rearrangement uses TRBV11-2 and TRBJ1-1; D gene unclear. CDR1 and CDR2 (germline): SGHAT, FQNNGV. The CDR3 is 14 residues long. CDR3 sequence (DNA): TGTGCTAGCAGATTCGGAAGTAAGGGCACTGAAGCTTTCTTT. It codes for CASRFGSKGTEAFF.

This clonotype appeared a few times. The chain couples TRBV24-1 to TRBJ2-3; 9 bases map to TRBD2. Germline CDR1 reads KGHDR; CDR2 reads SFDVKD. The CDR3 runs 16 residues. V shed 3 bases, J shed 4 bases, and the junction held 7 bases outside the gene matches. For the CDR3, the DNA is TGTGCCACCAGTGATGTAGCGGGAGTCAGTTCAGATACGCAGTATTTT. Protein product: CATSDVAGVSSDTQYF.

Concerning this clonotype: Germline is not matched at one junction end, which may reflect a read error. The CDR3 loop is CGSRESRTGETQHF. In DNA, the CDR3 is TGTGGTAGCAGGGAATCTCGTACAGGGGAGACCCAGCACTTC. The V and J genes are TRBV6-5 and TRBJ2-5, with TRBD1 matching 7 bases. This CDR3 comprises 14 residues. Germline CDR1 reads MNHEY; CDR2 reads SVGAGI.

A note on this clonotype: A much larger clone sits a single nucleotide away, making a read error possible. The rearrangement joins TRBV4-2 to TRBJ2-7; 10 bases are shared with TRBD2. The CDR3 spans 14 residues. Germline V CDR1 and CDR2: LGHNA, YNFKEQ. Trimming cost V 7 bases and J 5 bases; bases outside gene matches: 8. CDR3 nucleotide sequence: TGTGCCAGCAACCCCGGGACTAGCGATAACGAGCAGTACTTC. This codes for CASNPGTSDNEQYF.

This chain joins TRBV5-1 and TRBJ2-5, with a weak D call TRBD1 (6 bases). Trimming removed 6 bases from V and 5 bases from J, with 26 bases in between. Per the germline V gene, CDR1 is SGHRS and CDR2 is YFSETQ. The CDR3 consists of 17 residues. Here the CDR3 DNA reads TGCGCCAGCATCCCTTATGGGGGCGGGCCCCCTGGGGAGACCCAGTACTTC. Protein sequence: CASIPYGGGPPGETQYF.

To note about this clonotype: Just one base apart from a much larger clone, this may be a read error. The chain links TRBV12-3 or TRBV12-4 to TRBJ2-5; tentative D call: TRBD1 (6 bases). The V and J ends lost 3 bases and 2 bases respectively, with 13 bases between them. The CDR3 runs 15 residues. CDR3 loop: CASSFSTGPQETQYF. CDR3 bases: TGTGCCAGCAGTTTCTCCACAGGGCCTCAAGAGACCCAGTACTTC.

A remark on this clonotype: One base away lies a much larger clone, so this may be a sequencing read error. The rearrangement links TRBV6-2 or TRBV6-3 to TRBJ2-7; D perhaps matches TRBD2 (6 bases). The CDR3 runs 18 residues. CDR1 is MNHEY, CDR2 SVGEGT, per germline. The CDR3 nucleotides are TGTGCCAACAGTTACGTCCTGCGGGACGCCGACCGCCTGAGGGAGCAGTACTTC. Translating gives CANSYVLRDADRLREQYF.

For this clonotype: This may be a read error: a much more frequent sequence differs by one nucleotide. The chain uses TRBV6-2 or TRBV6-3 and TRBJ2-5; D remains ambiguous. Per germline, CDR1 MNHEY and CDR2 SVGEGT. This CDR3 spans 13 amino acids. For the CDR3, the DNA is TGTGACAGCAGTTACTCCGAACAAGAGACCCAGTACTTC. This encodes CDSSYSEQETQYF.

This clonotype has a handful of counts. A single base separates this from a much larger clone, so it may be a read error. V is TRBV4-1 and J is TRBJ2-1; TRBD2 might be the D (5 bases). The CDR3 runs 12 residues. Germline V gene data show CDR1 as MGHRA and CDR2 as YSYEKL. CDR3 region: CTSSQGRAEQFF. CDR3 in DNA: TGCACCAGCAGCCAAGGGAGAGCTGAGCAGTTCTTC.

Ten or more counts support this clonotype. This chain joins TRBV11-2 and TRBJ2-1; 10 nucleotides line up with TRBD2. The V segment lost 5 bases and the J segment 5 bases; nucleotides outside the gene matches: 9. Germline V lookup: CDR1 SGHAT, CDR2 FQNNGV. The CDR3 runs 16 residues. DNA for the CDR3: TGTGCCAGCAGCCGGGTGATACTAGCGGGGAACAATGAGCAGTTCTTC. It yields the protein CASSRVILAGNNEQFF.

Turning to this clonotype: This may arise from a read error, as a much more abundant clone is one base away. The chain employs TRBV10-3 and TRBJ1-1; tentatively, D is TRBD1 (6 bases). The CDR3 is 15 amino acids. V lost 10 bases, J lost 4 bases, and 22 bases lay in between. CDR1 is ENHRY, CDR2 SYGVKD, per germline. CDR3 nucleotides: TGTGCCACCCGAACACAGGGTAAGGGGAGCACTGAAGCTTTCTTT. Translation gives CATRTQGKGSTEAFF.

A remark on this clonotype: A junction boundary mismatches the germline segment, possibly from a read error. The chain joins TRBV20-1 to TRBJ2-1, with D perhaps assigned TRBD1 or TRBD2 (5 bases each). This CDR3 contains 15 residues. CDR1 DFQATT and CDR2 SNEGSKA come from the germline V gene (reference sequence). In nucleotides, the CDR3 is TGCAGTACTAGAGACGACAGTGGCTCCTACAATGAGCAGTTCTTC. This translates into CSTRDDSGSYNEQFF.

This clonotype was seen a handful of times. It may be a read error: a sequence one base away is much more abundant. Since the CDR3 does not end with the conserved phenylalanine or tryptophan, this likely comes from a read error. The V gene is TRBV29-1, the J gene TRBJ2-1, with 7 positions matching TRBD1. The J segment lost 5 bases and the V segment lost 4 bases, leaving 8 bases of the junction unmatched. The CDR3 runs to 14 residues. CDR1 and CDR2 from the germline V gene are SQVTM and ANQGSEA. As DNA, the CDR3 is TGCAGCGTTGGCGAGACAGGGTATAACAATGAGCAGTTCTCC. Translation: CSVGETGYNNEQFS.

The chain carries TRBV29-1 and TRBJ2-7; weak D call: TRBD1 (5 bases). Germline-derived CDR1 and CDR2 are SQVTM and ANQGSEA. V was shortened by 6 bases and J by 3 bases, with 12 bases between the two germline ends. CDR3 length: 12 residues. The CDR3 coding sequence is TGCAGCGTAAGGGGAACACGCTACGAGCAGTACTTC. Translating gives CSVRGTRYEQYF.

To note about this clonotype: A read error is likely, as this CDR3 ends without the conserved phenylalanine or tryptophan. This rearrangement joins TRBV11-2 to TRBJ1-5; D remains ambiguous. Germline assignment: CDR1 SGHAT and CDR2 FQNNGV. The CDR3 loop spans 15 amino acids. In nucleotides, the CDR3 is TGTGCCAGGAGCATAGCGGGCCGAGGCAATCAGCACCAGCATCTT. Translated, it gives CARSIAGRGNQHQHL.

The chain has TRBV24-1 and TRBJ2-4, with 7 bases aligning to TRBD1. Trimming at V came to 3 bases and at J to 7 bases, leaving 8 bases not matched to a gene. Per germline, CDR1 KGHDR and CDR2 SFDVKD. The CDR3 consists of 15 residues. Here the CDR3 DNA reads TGTGCCACCAGTGATGCTACAGGGGACGGGAACATTCAGTACTTC. Protein product: CATSDATGDGNIQYF.

In the case of this clonotype: A much more abundant neighbour one base away suggests this may be a read error. The V gene is TRBV6-2 or TRBV6-3, the J gene TRBJ1-1; D may be TRBD1 (6 bases). The CDR3 consists of 14 residues. The germline V gene encodes CDR1 MNHEY and CDR2 SVGEGT. CDR3 sequence: CVSTLTGLNTEAFF. CDR3 DNA sequence: TGTGTCAGCACCCTGACAGGACTGAACACTGAAGCTTTCTTT.

In the case of this clonotype: A much larger clone lies a single base off, so this may be a read error. This CDR3 is missing its conserved last phenylalanine or tryptophan, likely due to a read error. The chain links TRBV20-1 to TRBJ2-5, with 8 bases identical to TRBD1. Germline V gene sequence: CDR1 DFQATT, CDR2 SNEGSKA (reference sequence). The CDR3 is made up of 13 amino acids. The V gene end was trimmed by 2 bases and the J gene end by 5 bases; junction bases not matched to a gene: 4. This chain's CDR3 is CSARQGAMETQYS. The CDR3 DNA sequence: TGCAGTGCTAGACAGGGGGCGATGGAGACCCAGTACTCC.

With regard to this clonotype: The junction differs from germline at one of its ends, possibly a read error. The CDR3: CSARGGRENNERFF. Here the CDR3 DNA reads TGCAGTGCTAGGGGCGGGAGGGAGAACAATGAGCGGTTCTTC. V and J are TRBV20-1 and TRBJ2-1; TRBD2 matches at 9 bases. The CDR3 is 14 amino acids. Germline CDR1 DFQATT, CDR2 SNEGSKA (reference sequence).

Comment on this clonotype: The junction and the germline gene differ at one end; a read error may be behind it. The V call is TRBV28, the J call TRBJ2-5, with 9 bases fitting TRBD2. The germline V gene encodes CDR1 MDHEN and CDR2 SYDVKM. This CDR3 has 17 residues. CDR3 in amino acids: CASSFPHLAGTQENQYF. The CDR3 DNA sequence: TGTGCCAGCAGTTTCCCCCACCTAGCGGGGACCCAAGAGAACCAGTACTTC.